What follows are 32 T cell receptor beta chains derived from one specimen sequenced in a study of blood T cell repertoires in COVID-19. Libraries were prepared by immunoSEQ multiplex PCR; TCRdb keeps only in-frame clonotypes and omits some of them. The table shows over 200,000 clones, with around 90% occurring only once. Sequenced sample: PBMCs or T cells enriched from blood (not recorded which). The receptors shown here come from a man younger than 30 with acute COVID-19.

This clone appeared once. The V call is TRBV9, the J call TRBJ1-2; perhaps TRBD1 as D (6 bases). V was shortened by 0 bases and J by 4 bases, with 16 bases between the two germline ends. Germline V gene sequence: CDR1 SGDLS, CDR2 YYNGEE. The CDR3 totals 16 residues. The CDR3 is CASSVDVGALGYGYTF. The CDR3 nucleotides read TGTGCCAGCAGCGTAGATGTGGGGGCGCTTGGCTATGGCTACACCTTC.

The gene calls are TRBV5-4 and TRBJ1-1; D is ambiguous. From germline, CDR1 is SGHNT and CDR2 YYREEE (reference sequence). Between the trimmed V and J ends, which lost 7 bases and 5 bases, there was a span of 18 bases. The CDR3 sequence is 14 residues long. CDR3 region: CASLPPGRRTEAFF. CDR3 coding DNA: TGTGCCAGCCTTCCCCCCGGGCGGAGGACTGAAGCTTTCTTT.

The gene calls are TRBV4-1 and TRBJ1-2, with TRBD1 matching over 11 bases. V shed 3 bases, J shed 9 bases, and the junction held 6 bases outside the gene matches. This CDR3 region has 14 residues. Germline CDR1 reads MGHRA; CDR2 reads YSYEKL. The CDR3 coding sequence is TGCGCCAGCAGCCAGGACAGGGGGCAGAGTCGCTACACCTTC. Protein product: CASSQDRGQSRYTF.

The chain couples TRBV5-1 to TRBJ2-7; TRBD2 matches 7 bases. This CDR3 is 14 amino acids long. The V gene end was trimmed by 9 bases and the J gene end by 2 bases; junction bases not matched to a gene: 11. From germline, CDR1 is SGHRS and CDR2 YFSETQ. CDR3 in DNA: TGCGCCACCTATGAGGGAGGGGCCCCCTACGAGCAGTACTTC. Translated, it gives CATYEGGAPYEQYF.

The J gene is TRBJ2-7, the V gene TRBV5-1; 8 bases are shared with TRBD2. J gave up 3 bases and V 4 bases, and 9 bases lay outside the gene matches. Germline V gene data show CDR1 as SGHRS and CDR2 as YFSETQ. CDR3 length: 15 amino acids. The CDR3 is CASSINSGNGYEQYF. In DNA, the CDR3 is TGCGCCAGCAGCATCAATAGCGGGAACGGCTACGAGCAGTACTTC.

The CDR3 nucleotides read TGTGCCAGCGGCGGGCAAGAGACCCAGTACTTC. Translated, it gives CASGGQETQYF. This chain joins TRBV28 and TRBJ2-5, with a weak D call TRBD2 (5 bases). This CDR3 spans 11 amino acids. V gave up 8 bases and J gave up 2 bases, with 6 bases separating them. CDR1 is MDHEN, CDR2 SYDVKM, per germline.

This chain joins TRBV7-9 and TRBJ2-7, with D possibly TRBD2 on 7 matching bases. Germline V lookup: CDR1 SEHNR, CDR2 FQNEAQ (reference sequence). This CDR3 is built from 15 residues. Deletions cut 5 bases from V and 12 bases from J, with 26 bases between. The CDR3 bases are TGTGCCAGCAGCGACTCTCGAGGGGGTGGCGGGAGAACGTACTTC. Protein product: CASSDSRGGGGRTYF.

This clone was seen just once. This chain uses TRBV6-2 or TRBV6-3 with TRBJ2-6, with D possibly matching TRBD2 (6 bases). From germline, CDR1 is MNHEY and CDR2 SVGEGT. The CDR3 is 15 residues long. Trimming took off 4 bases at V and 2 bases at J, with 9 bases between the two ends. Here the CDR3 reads CASSSGGAGANVLTF. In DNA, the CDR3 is TGTGCCAGCAGTTCCGGGGGAGCTGGGGCCAACGTCCTGACTTTC.

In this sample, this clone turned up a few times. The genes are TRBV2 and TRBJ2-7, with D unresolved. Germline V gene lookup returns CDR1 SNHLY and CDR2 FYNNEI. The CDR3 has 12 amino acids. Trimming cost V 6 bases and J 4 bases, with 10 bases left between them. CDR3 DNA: TGTGCCAGCAGCCCGAGGTCTTACGAGCAGTACTTC. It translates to CASSPRSYEQYF.

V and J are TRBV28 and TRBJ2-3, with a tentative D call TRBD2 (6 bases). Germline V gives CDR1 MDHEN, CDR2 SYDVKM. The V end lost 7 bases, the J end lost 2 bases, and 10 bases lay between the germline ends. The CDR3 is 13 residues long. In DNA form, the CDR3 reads TGTGCCAGCAACCTAGCGAACACAGATACGCAGTATTTT. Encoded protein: CASNLANTDTQYF.

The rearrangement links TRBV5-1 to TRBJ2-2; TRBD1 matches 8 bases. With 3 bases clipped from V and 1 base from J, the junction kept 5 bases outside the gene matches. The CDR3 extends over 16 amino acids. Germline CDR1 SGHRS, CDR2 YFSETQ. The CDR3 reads CASSSIRGQNTGELFF. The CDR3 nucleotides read TGCGCCAGCAGCTCGATCAGGGGGCAGAACACCGGGGAGCTGTTTTTT.

The CDR3 DNA sequence: TGCGCCAGCAGCCAAGACCGAACAGGGGCTGCTAACTCTGGGGCCAACGTCCTGACTTTC. This encodes CASSQDRTGAANSGANVLTF. The V and J genes are TRBV4-1 and TRBJ2-6; 7 nucleotides agree with TRBD1. From germline, CDR1 is MGHRA and CDR2 YSYEKL. The CDR3 runs 20 residues. Losses at the gene ends were 0 bases for V and 0 bases for J; bases not matched to a gene: 11.

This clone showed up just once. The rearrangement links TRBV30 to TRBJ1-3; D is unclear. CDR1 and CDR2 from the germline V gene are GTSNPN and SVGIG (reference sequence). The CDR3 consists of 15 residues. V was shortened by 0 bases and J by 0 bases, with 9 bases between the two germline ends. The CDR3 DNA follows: TGTGCCTGGAGTGTGTGGTTCAGCTCTGGAAACACCATATATTTT. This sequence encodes CAWSVWFSSGNTIYF.

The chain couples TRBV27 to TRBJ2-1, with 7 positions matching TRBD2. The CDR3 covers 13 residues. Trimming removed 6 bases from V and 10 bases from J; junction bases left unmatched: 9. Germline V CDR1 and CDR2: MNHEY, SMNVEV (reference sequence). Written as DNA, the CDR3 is TGTGCCAGCAGCCTATGGACTAGGGGAGAGCAGTTCTTC. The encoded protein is CASSLWTRGEQFF.

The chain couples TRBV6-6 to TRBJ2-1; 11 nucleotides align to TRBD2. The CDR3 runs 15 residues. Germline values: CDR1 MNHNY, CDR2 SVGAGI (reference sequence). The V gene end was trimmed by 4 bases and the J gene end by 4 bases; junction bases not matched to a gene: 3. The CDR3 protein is CASSSLAGVYNEQFF. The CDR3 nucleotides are TGTGCCAGCAGTTCACTAGCGGGAGTTTACAATGAGCAGTTCTTC.

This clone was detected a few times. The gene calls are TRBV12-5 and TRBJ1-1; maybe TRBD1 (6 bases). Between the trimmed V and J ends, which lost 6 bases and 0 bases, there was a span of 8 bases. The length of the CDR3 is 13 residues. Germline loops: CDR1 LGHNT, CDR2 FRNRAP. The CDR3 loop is CASGEGVNTEAFF. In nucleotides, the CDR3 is TGTGCTAGTGGCGAGGGGGTGAACACTGAAGCTTTCTTT.

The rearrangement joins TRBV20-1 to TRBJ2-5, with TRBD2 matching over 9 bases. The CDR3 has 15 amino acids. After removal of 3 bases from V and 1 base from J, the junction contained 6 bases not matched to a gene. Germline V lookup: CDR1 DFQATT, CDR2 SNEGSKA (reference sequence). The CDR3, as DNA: TGCAGTGCTAGTGGGGCTAGCGGGATCCAAGAGACCCAGTACTTC. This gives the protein CSASGASGIQETQYF.

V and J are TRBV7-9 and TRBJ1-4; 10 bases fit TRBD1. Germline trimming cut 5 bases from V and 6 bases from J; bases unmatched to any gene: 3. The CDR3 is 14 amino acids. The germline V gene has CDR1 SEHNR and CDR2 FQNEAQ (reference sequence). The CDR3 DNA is TGTGCCAGCAGCCCCGGGACAGGGGATGAAAAACTGTTTTTT. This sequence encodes CASSPGTGDEKLFF.

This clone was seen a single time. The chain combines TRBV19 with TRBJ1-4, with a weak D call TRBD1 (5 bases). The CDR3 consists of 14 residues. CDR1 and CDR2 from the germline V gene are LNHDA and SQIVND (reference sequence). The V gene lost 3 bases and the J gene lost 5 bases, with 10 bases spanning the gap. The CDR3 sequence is CASSMKGRNEKLFF. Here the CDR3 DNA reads TGTGCCAGTAGTATGAAGGGGCGAAATGAAAAACTGTTTTTT.

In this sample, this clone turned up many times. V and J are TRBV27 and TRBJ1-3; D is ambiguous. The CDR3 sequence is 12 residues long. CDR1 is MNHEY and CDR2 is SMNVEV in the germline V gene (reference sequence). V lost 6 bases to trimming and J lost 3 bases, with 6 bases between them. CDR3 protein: CASSPGGNTIYF. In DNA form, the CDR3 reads TGTGCCAGCAGCCCCGGTGGAAACACCATATATTTT.

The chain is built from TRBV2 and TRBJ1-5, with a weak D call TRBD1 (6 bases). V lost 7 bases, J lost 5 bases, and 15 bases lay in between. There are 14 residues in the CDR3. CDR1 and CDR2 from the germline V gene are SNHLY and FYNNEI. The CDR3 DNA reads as TGTGCCAGCAAACCCACCTCAGGGGATCAGCCCCAGCATTTT. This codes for CASKPTSGDQPQHF.

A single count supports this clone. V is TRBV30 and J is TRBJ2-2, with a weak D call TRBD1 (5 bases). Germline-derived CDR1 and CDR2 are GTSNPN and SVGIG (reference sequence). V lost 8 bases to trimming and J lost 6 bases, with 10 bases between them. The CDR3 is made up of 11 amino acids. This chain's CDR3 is CANQGAGELFF. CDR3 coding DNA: TGTGCCAATCAAGGGGCCGGGGAGCTGTTTTTT. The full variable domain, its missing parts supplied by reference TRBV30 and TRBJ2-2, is SQTIHQWPATLVQPVGSPLSLECTVEGTSNPNLYWYRQAAGRGLQLLFYSVGIGQISSEVPQNLSASRPQDRQFILSSKKLLLSDSGFYLCANQGAGELFFGEGSRLTVL.

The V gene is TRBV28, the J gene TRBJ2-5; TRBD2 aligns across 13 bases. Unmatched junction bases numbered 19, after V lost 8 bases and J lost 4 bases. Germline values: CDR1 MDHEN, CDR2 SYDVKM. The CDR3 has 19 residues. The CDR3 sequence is CASESSGTSGMGPGETQYF. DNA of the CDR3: TGTGCCAGCGAATCCTCCGGGACTAGCGGGATGGGGCCTGGAGAGACCCAGTACTTC.

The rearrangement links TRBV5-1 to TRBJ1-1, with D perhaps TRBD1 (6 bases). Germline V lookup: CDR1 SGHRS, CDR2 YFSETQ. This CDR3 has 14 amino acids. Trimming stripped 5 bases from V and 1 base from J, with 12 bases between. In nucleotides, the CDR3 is TGCGCCAGCAGTTCCAGGACAGAGAACACTGAAGCTTTCTTT. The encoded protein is CASSSRTENTEAFF.

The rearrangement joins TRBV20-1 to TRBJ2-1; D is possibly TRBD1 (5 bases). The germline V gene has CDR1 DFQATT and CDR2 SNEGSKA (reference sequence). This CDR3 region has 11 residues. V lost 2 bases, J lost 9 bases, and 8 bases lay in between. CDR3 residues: CSARQGGEQFF. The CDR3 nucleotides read TGCAGTGCTAGACAGGGCGGTGAGCAGTTCTTC.

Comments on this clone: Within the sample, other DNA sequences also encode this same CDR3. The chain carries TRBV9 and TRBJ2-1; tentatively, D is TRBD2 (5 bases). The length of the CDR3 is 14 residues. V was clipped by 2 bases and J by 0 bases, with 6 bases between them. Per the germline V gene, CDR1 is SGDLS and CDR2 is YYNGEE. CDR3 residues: CASSVGSSYNEQFF. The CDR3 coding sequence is TGTGCCAGCAGCGTGGGGAGCTCCTACAATGAGCAGTTCTTC.

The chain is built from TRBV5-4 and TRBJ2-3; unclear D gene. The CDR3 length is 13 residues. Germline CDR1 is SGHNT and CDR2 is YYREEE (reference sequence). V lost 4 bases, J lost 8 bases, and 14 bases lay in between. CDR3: CASSPIPLGTQYF. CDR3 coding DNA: TGTGCCAGCAGCCCTATACCCCTTGGTACGCAGTATTTT.

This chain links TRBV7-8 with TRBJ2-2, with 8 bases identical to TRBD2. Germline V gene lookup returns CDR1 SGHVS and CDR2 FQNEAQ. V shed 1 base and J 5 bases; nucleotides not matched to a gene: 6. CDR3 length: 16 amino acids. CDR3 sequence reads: CASSLVEAGDTGELFF. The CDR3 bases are TGTGCCAGCAGCTTAGTAGAAGCGGGAGATACCGGGGAGCTGTTTTTT. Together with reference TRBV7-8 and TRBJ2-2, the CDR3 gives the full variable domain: GAGVSQSPRYKVAKRGQDVALRCDPISGHVSLFWYQQALGQGPEFLTYFQNEAQLDKSGLPSDRFFAERPEGSVSTLKIQRTQQEDSAVYLCASSLVEAGDTGELFFGEGSRLTVL.

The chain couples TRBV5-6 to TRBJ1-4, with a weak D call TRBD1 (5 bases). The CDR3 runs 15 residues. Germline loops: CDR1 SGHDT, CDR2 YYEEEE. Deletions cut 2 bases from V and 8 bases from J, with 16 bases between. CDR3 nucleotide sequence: TGTGCCAGCAGCTTATCAATCCAGCGGGGGGAAAAACTGTTTTTT. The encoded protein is CASSLSIQRGEKLFF.

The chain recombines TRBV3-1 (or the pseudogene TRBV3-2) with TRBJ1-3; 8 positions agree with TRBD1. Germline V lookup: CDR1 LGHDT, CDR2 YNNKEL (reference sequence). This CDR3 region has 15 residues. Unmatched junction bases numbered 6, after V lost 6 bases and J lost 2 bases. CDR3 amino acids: CASSHVRGPGNTIYF. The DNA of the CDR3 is TGTGCCAGCAGTCATGTCAGGGGGCCTGGAAACACCATATATTTT.

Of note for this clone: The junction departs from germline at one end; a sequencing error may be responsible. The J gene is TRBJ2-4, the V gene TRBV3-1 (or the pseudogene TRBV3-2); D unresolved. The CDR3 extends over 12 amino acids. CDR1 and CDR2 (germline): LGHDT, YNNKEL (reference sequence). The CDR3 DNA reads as TGTGCCAGCAGCCAAGGAGATCGGGTGGCGGACTTC. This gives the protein CASSQGDRVADF.

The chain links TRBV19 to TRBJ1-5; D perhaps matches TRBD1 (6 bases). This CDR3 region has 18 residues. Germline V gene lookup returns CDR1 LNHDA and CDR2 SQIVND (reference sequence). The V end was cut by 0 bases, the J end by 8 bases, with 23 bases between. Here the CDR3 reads CASSIDLGVVQGWKPQHF. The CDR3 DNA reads TGTGCCAGTAGTATAGATCTTGGGGTGGTACAGGGATGGAAGCCCCAGCATTTT.